Following are 24 T cell receptor beta chains from one sample sequenced in a study of T cell changes during pregnancy in multiple sclerosis. Repertoires were generated with immunoSEQ multiplex PCR, while TCRdb's copy carries only in-frame clones and drops some. Altogether about 75,000 clones are present, 94% being singletons, with the ten largest covering over 0.12%. Sample: CD4+ T cells from peripheral blood mononuclear cells, taken after pregnancy. Receptors originate from a female donor with multiple sclerosis, enrolled in a pregnancy study.

This chain joins TRBV29-1 and TRBJ2-7; the D is unclear. CDR1 and CDR2 from the germline V gene are SQVTM and ANQGSEA. V shed 4 bases and J shed 0 bases, with 13 bases lying between them. The CDR3 is made up of 14 amino acids. CDR3 bases: TGCAGCGTTGTGGTAGCTAGGAACTCCTACGAGCAGTACTTC. Translation: CSVVVARNSYEQYF.

This sequence joins TRBV30 and TRBJ1-5, with D hard to call. With 5 bases removed from V and 6 bases from J, the gap between germline ends came to 14 bases. Germline lookup yields CDR1 GTSNPN and CDR2 SVGIG (reference sequence). This CDR3 region has 13 residues. CDR3 nucleotides: TGTGCCTGGTCATCCCGGGGATCTCAGCCCCAGCATTTT. It is translated as CAWSSRGSQPQHF.

The chain combines TRBV10-3 with TRBJ1-2; D is undetermined. Germline V gene data show CDR1 as ENHRY and CDR2 as SYGVKD. The CDR3 extends over 12 amino acids. The V and J ends lost 10 bases and 4 bases respectively, with 13 bases between them. The CDR3 sequence: CATTAGPYGYTF. CDR3 bases: TGTGCCACCACGGCAGGCCCCTATGGCTACACCTTC.

In its sample, this clone was seen a few times. This chain uses TRBV6-1 with TRBJ2-6; 8 nucleotides line up with TRBD1. This CDR3 spans 14 amino acids. The V gene's germline CDR1 is MNHNS and CDR2 SASEGT. With V trimmed by 6 bases and J by 4 bases, 2 bases remained unmatched. DNA of the CDR3: TGTGCCAGCAGGACAGGGGTCGGGGCCAACGTCCTGACTTTC. It is translated as CASRTGVGANVLTF.

This chain uses TRBV21-1 with TRBJ2-3; whether TRBD2, the table's D call, matches the DNA was not checked. TRBV21-1 is an annotated pseudogene. The CDR3 runs to 14 residues. The CDR3 bases are TGTGCCAGCAGAGGTAGGAGGAGCACAGATACGCAGTATTTT. This translates into CASRGRRSTDTQYF.

The rearrangement uses TRBV5-4 and TRBJ1-1; 8 bases are shared with TRBD1. Trimming at V came to 4 bases and at J to 0 bases, leaving 5 bases not matched to a gene. This CDR3 spans 15 amino acids. Germline V CDR1 and CDR2: SGHNT, YYREEE (reference sequence). The CDR3 region has the DNA TGTGCCAGCAGCCAGGGGGCGTCCGTGAACACTGAAGCTTTCTTT. Protein: CASSQGASVNTEAFF.

The CDR3 DNA sequence: TGTGCCAGCAGTCGGGGGGCCTCCTACGAGCAGTACTTC. Its protein product is CASSRGASYEQYF. The chain uses TRBV28 and TRBJ2-7, with D perhaps TRBD2 (7 bases). The CDR3 has 13 amino acids. V lost 5 bases, J lost 0 bases, and 8 bases lay in between. Germline loops: CDR1 MDHEN, CDR2 SYDVKM.

The chain uses TRBV25-1 and TRBJ2-7; 8 bases are shared with TRBD2. The V segment lost 5 bases and the J segment 4 bases; nucleotides outside the gene matches: 4. Looked up from germline, CDR1 is MGHDK and CDR2 is SYGVNS. There are 13 residues in the CDR3. The CDR3 region is CASSLAGTYEQYF. CDR3 bases: TGTGCCAGCAGTTTAGCGGGAACTTACGAGCAGTACTTC.

V gene TRBV6-5 combines with J gene TRBJ1-1; the D gene is possibly TRBD1 (5 bases). The V gene's germline CDR1 is MNHEY and CDR2 SVGAGI. CDR3 length: 14 amino acids. Trimming removed 6 bases from V and 3 bases from J, with 14 bases in between. In nucleotides, the CDR3 is TGTGCCAGCAGGCGCGGACGGGGGGACACTGAAGCTTTCTTT. The encoded protein is CASRRGRGDTEAFF.

This clone is a singleton in its sample. The chain is built from TRBV6-5 and TRBJ2-1, with 9 bases fitting TRBD2. There are 16 residues in the CDR3. Germline V gene data show CDR1 as MNHEY and CDR2 as SVGAGI. V lost 0 bases to trimming and J lost 7 bases; unmatched junction nucleotides: 7. CDR3 in amino acids: CASSYSRAGGRNEQFF. DNA of the CDR3: TGTGCCAGCAGTTACTCGAGAGCGGGAGGTCGGAATGAGCAGTTCTTC.

The V gene is TRBV18, the J gene TRBJ2-1; unclear D gene. The CDR3 loop spans 11 amino acids. Germline V gene sequence: CDR1 KGHSH, CDR2 LQKENI. V gave up 2 bases and J gave up 9 bases, with 5 bases separating them. CDR3 amino acids: CASSPSTEQFF. In nucleotides, the CDR3 is TGTGCCAGCTCACCAAGCACTGAGCAGTTCTTC.

The J gene is TRBJ2-7, the V gene TRBV25-1; 7 nucleotides align to TRBD1. The trim removed 3 bases at V and 3 bases at J, leaving 5 bases unmatched. This CDR3 region has 14 residues. Per germline, CDR1 MGHDK and CDR2 SYGVNS. This chain's CDR3 is CASSDPRGYYEQYF. The CDR3 DNA reads as TGTGCCAGCAGTGACCCCAGGGGGTACTACGAGCAGTACTTC.

The rearrangement joins TRBV2 to TRBJ2-7; 7 positions agree with TRBD1. The CDR3 extends over 13 amino acids. Losses at the gene ends were 6 bases for V and 2 bases for J; bases not matched to a gene: 4. Germline lookup yields CDR1 SNHLY and CDR2 FYNNEI. The CDR3 is CASSQDRTYEQYF. The DNA for the CDR3 is TGTGCCAGCAGCCAGGACAGGACCTACGAGCAGTACTTC.

V usage is TRBV4-2 and J usage is TRBJ2-7, with D possibly being TRBD1 (6 bases). In germline, CDR1 is LGHNA, CDR2 YNFKEQ. This CDR3 comprises 15 residues. V gave up 4 bases and J gave up 7 bases, with 20 bases separating them. CDR3 DNA sequence: TGTGCCAGCAGCCCCCCGGACAGTCTCGTGAGAGAGCAGTACTTC. Translation: CASSPPDSLVREQYF.

The rearrangement joins TRBV5-1 to TRBJ2-1; tentative D call: TRBD2 (6 bases). V lost 6 bases to trimming and J lost 8 bases, with 21 bases between them. The germline gives CDR1 SGHRS, CDR2 YFSETQ. The CDR3 is 15 residues long. The CDR3 reads CASKLAERVRDEQFF. The CDR3 coding sequence is TGCGCCAGCAAGTTAGCGGAGAGGGTAAGAGATGAGCAGTTCTTC.

The chain links TRBV28 to TRBJ1-1; maybe TRBD1 (6 bases). Trimming cost V 1 base and J 0 bases, with 9 bases left between them. Germline V lookup: CDR1 MDHEN, CDR2 SYDVKM. The CDR3 is made up of 15 amino acids. CDR3 protein: CASSLFGQLNTEAFF. The CDR3, as DNA: TGTGCCAGCAGTTTATTCGGACAGCTGAACACTGAAGCTTTCTTT. Combining the CDR3 with reference TRBV28 and TRBJ1-1 gives the whole variable domain DVKVTQSSRYLVKRTGEKVFLECVQDMDHENMFWYRQDPGLGLRLIYFSYDVKMKEKGDIPEGYSVSREKKERFSLILESASTNQTSMYLCASSLFGQLNTEAFFGQGTRLTVV.

The chain has TRBV19 and TRBJ2-1; tentative D call: TRBD2 (5 bases). CDR3 length equals 13 residues. Germline CDR1 LNHDA, CDR2 SQIVND (reference sequence). Trimming took 6 bases from V and 4 from J, leaving 10 bases between them. CDR3 DNA sequence: TGTGCCAGTAGCCGACTACCTTACAATGAGCAGTTCTTC. Its translation: CASSRLPYNEQFF.

The V gene is TRBV9, the J gene TRBJ2-7, with D possibly TRBD1 on 5 matching bases. Germline CDR1 SGDLS, CDR2 YYNGEE. V was shortened by 3 bases and J by 1 base, with 5 bases between the two germline ends. The CDR3 contains 12 residues. In DNA form, the CDR3 reads TGTGCCAGCAGCGGACAGTCCTACGAGCAGTACTTC. Amino acid sequence: CASSGQSYEQYF. The full variable domain, in which reference TRBV9 and TRBJ2-7 provide the parts outside the CDR3, is DSGVTQTPKHLITATGQRVTLRCSPRSGDLSVYWYQQSLDQGLQFLIQYYNGEERAKGNILERFSAQQFPDLHSELNLSSLELGDSALYFCASSGQSYEQYFGPGTRLTVT.

This chain links TRBV27 with TRBJ1-2, with D uncertain. Germline V gene data show CDR1 as MNHEY and CDR2 as SMNVEV (reference sequence). V was cut by 3 bases and J by 4 bases, with 21 bases left in between. CDR3 length equals 17 residues. This chain's CDR3 is CASSFFSGQPTLYGYTF. CDR3 sequence (DNA): TGTGCCAGCAGTTTCTTTAGCGGTCAACCGACTCTCTATGGCTACACCTTC.

The chain couples TRBV30 to TRBJ1-5; tentatively, D is TRBD1 (5 bases). V shed 1 base and J shed 6 bases, with 16 bases lying between them. The CDR3 spans 15 residues. Germline CDR1 is GTSNPN and CDR2 is SVGIG (reference sequence). This CDR3 reads CAWSASPGYRQPQHF. CDR3 coding DNA: TGTGCCTGGAGTGCGTCCCCAGGGTACCGTCAGCCCCAGCATTTT.

The rearrangement links TRBV28 to TRBJ2-7; TRBD1 matches at 8 bases. The CDR3 length is 18 residues. Germline V gene sequence: CDR1 MDHEN, CDR2 SYDVKM. The junction had 18 bases not matched to a gene; V was cut back by 6 bases and J by 2 bases. This CDR3 reads CASSYPTGANLIPYEQYF. The CDR3 DNA follows: TGTGCCAGCAGCTACCCGACAGGGGCTAACCTGATTCCCTACGAGCAGTACTTC.

J is TRBJ2-3 and V is TRBV6-5, with D perhaps matching TRBD1 (5 bases). The V gene's germline CDR1 is MNHEY and CDR2 SVGAGI. Trimming removed 6 bases from V and 6 bases from J, with 13 bases in between. The CDR3 contains 13 residues. In nucleotides, the CDR3 is TGTGCCAGCAGAAACAGGTTCCCGGATACGCAGTATTTT. Protein sequence: CASRNRFPDTQYF.

This chain links TRBV4-1 with TRBJ2-7; 7 bases fit TRBD2. This CDR3 is built from 15 residues. In germline, CDR1 is MGHRA, CDR2 YSYEKL. V shed 3 bases and J 3 bases; nucleotides not matched to a gene: 8. Here the CDR3 DNA reads TGCGCCAGCAGCCAGTTGAGTGGGGGGGACTACGAGCAGTACTTC. Translated: CASSQLSGGDYEQYF.

The chain links TRBV5-1 to TRBJ2-6; 9 bases agree with TRBD1. Germline V gives CDR1 SGHRS, CDR2 YFSETQ. There are 17 residues in the CDR3. V trimming: 8 bases; J trimming: 3 bases; junction bases outside the gene matches: 12. The CDR3 nucleotides are TGCGCCAGTGGTCCGGGACAGGGATCGATTGGGGCCAACGTCCTGACTTTC. Its translation: CASGPGQGSIGANVLTF. Combining the CDR3 with reference TRBV5-1 and TRBJ2-6 gives the whole variable domain KAGVTQTPRYLIKTRGQQVTLSCSPISGHRSVSWYQQTPGQGLQFLFEYFSETQRNKGNFPGRFSGRQFSNSRSEMNVSTLELGDSALYLCASGPGQGSIGANVLTFGAGSRLTVL.